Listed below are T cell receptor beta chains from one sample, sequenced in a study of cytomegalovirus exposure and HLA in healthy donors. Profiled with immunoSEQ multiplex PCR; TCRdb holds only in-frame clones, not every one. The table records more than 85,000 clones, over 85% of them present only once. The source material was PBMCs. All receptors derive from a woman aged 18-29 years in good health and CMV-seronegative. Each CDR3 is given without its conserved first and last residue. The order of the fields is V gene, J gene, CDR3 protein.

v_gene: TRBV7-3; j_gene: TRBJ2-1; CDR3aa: ASSLKADSYYNEQF
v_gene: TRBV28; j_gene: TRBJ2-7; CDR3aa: ATRGTGYYEQY
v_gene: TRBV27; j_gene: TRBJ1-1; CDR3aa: ASSLREGRSEAF
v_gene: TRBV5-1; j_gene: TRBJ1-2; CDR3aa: ASSIQGGGYT
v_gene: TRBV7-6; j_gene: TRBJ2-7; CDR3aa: ASSLDSRSSYEQY
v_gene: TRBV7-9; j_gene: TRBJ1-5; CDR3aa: ASSSTSGGSNQPQH
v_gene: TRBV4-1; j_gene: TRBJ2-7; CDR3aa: ASSQPGGDRGYEQY
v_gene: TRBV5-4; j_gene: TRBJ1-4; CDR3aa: ASSQERTGTNEKLF
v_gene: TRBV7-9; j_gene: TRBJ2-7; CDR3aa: ASSFYPNYEQY
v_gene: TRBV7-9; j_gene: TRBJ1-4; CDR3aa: ASRSPGGGREKLF
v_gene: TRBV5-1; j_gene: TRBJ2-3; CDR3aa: ASSLVSGSSSDTQY